One and the same sample provided the 11 T cell receptor beta chains below, sequenced in a study of T cell responses to AZD1222 COVID-19 vaccine (dated by TCRdb to the early 2020s). Taken with the paper, the label for time point translates to: baseline before first vaccination. Library generation was performed with the immunoSEQ multiplex PCR assay. Held by TCRdb, this immuneACCESS table contains in-frame sequences only and omits some clones. Under half of the omission traces to an unresolved V gene where checked; the cause of the rest is unknown. Across this sample there are 150,000 or so clones, with less than 90% seen only once. Around 3.1% of the sample lies in the top ten. Sequenced here: peripheral blood, sampled on day 0 of AZD1222 vaccination. The origin of the receptors is an adult in good health.

This clone came up a few times. The chain employs TRBV5-1 and TRBJ2-7; a weak D match, TRBD2 (5 bases). Germline V CDR1 and CDR2: SGHRS, YFSETQ. V was clipped by 5 bases and J by 4 bases, with 13 bases between them. The CDR3 sequence is 13 residues long. The CDR3 here is CASRPTGIYEQYF. The CDR3 nucleotides are TGCGCCAGCAGGCCTACGGGGATTTACGAGCAGTACTTC. Full variable domain (rest looked up from reference TRBV5-1 and TRBJ2-7): KAGVTQTPRYLIKTRGQQVTLSCSPISGHRSVSWYQQTPGQGLQFLFEYFSETQRNKGNFPGRFSGRQFSNSRSEMNVSTLELGDSALYLCASRPTGIYEQYFGPGTRLTVT.

This chain connects TRBV18 to TRBJ1-2; D might be TRBD1 (6 bases). Trimming took 5 bases from V and 7 from J, leaving 17 bases between them. The germline V gene has CDR1 KGHSH and CDR2 LQKENI. The CDR3 spans 14 residues. The CDR3 DNA sequence: TGTGCCAGCTCAGTCTCCGGGGGGGCTGGTGGCTACACCTTC. Translated, it gives CASSVSGGAGGYTF. Together with reference TRBV18 and TRBJ1-2, the CDR3 gives the full variable domain: NAGVMQNPRHLVRRRGQEARLRCSPMKGHSHVYWYRQLPEEGLKFMVYLQKENIIDESGMPKERFSAEFPKEGPSILRIQQVVRGDSAAYFCASSVSGGAGGYTFGSGTRLTVV.

J is TRBJ1-2 and V is TRBV5-6; D is possibly TRBD1 (6 bases). CDR1 and CDR2 (germline): SGHDT, YYEEEE. The CDR3 length is 16 residues. The V gene lost 5 bases and the J gene lost 4 bases, with 21 bases spanning the gap. CDR3 DNA sequence: TGTGCCAGCAGTCTAGACGGGGGCCCAATGGGCTATGGCTACACCTTC. Translation: CASSLDGGPMGYGYTF.

V is TRBV7-2 and J is TRBJ2-1; D may correspond to TRBD1 or TRBD2 (6 bases each). Germline V lookup: CDR1 SGHTA, CDR2 FQGNSA. The CDR3 has 17 residues. V was shortened by 5 bases and J by 0 bases, with 17 bases between the two germline ends. CDR3 residues: CASSPWGASTSYNEQFF. The DNA of the CDR3 is TGTGCCAGCAGCCCGTGGGGGGCCAGTACCTCCTACAATGAGCAGTTCTTC.

The CDR3 DNA sequence: TGTGCCAGTAGTATAGACGTGGATCAGCCCCAGCATTTT. Protein: CASSIDVDQPQHF. The rearrangement uses TRBV19 and TRBJ1-5; the D is unclear. Trimming removed 0 bases at V and 5 bases at J, with 5 bases between. This CDR3 is built from 13 residues. Germline V lookup: CDR1 LNHDA, CDR2 SQIVND (reference sequence).

This clone was seen only a few times. The CDR3: CASGPPVGRRGDTQYF. The CDR3 region has the DNA TGTGCTAGTGGTCCCCCCGTGGGCAGGAGAGGGGATACGCAGTATTTT. V usage is TRBV12-5 and J usage is TRBJ2-3, with a possible D match to TRBD2 (5 bases). The germline V gene encodes CDR1 LGHNT and CDR2 FRNRAP. V shed 5 bases and J shed 6 bases, with 21 bases lying between them. This CDR3 is 16 amino acids long.

V usage is TRBV10-2 and J usage is TRBJ1-1; 9 nucleotides match TRBD1. This CDR3 is 12 amino acids long. V trimming: 8 bases; J trimming: 4 bases; junction bases outside the gene matches: 2. CDR1 is WSHSY, CDR2 SAAADI, per germline. CDR3 region: CASGTGTTEAFF. The CDR3 DNA reads TGCGCCAGCGGGACAGGGACCACTGAAGCTTTCTTT.

V usage is TRBV7-9 and J usage is TRBJ1-3; perhaps TRBD1 as D (5 bases). With 5 bases removed from V and 0 bases from J, the gap between germline ends came to 11 bases. The CDR3 consists of 15 residues. Germline lookup yields CDR1 SEHNR and CDR2 FQNEAQ (reference sequence). The CDR3 reads CASSPGITSGNTIYF. The CDR3 coding sequence is TGTGCCAGCAGCCCAGGGATTACCTCTGGAAACACCATATATTTT.

This chain joins TRBV7-8 and TRBJ1-1; possibly TRBD1 for D (5 bases). V dropped 1 base and J dropped 10 bases, with 13 bases sitting between them. This CDR3 is built from 13 residues. Germline V lookup: CDR1 SGHVS, CDR2 FQNEAQ. The CDR3 spells CASSLVQEVGAFF. CDR3 in DNA: TGTGCCAGCAGCTTAGTACAGGAGGTCGGAGCTTTCTTT.

This chain connects TRBV4-2 to TRBJ2-2; D is possibly TRBD2 (6 bases). Trimming cost V 4 bases and J 4 bases, with 16 bases left between them. Germline V gene data show CDR1 as LGHNA and CDR2 as YNFKEQ. There are 16 residues in the CDR3. The CDR3 loop is CASSRSEGPGTGELFF. CDR3 bases: TGTGCCAGCAGCCGATCGGAGGGTCCAGGCACCGGGGAGCTGTTTTTT.

V usage is TRBV2 and J usage is TRBJ1-5, with TRBD1 matching over 9 bases. This CDR3 has 16 residues. The germline V gene has CDR1 SNHLY and CDR2 FYNNEI. J was trimmed by 1 base and V by 6 bases; bases with no gene match: 7. Here the CDR3 reads CASRPRGQGSNQPQHF. CDR3 nucleotide sequence: TGTGCCAGCAGGCCAAGGGGACAGGGCAGCAATCAGCCCCAGCATTTT.